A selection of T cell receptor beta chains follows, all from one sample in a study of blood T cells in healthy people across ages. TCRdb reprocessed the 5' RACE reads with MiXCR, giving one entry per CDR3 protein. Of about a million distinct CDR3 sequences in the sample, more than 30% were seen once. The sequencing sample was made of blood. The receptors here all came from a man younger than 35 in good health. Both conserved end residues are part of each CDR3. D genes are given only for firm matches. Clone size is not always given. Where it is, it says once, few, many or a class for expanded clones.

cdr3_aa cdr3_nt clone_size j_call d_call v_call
CASSYQEETQYF TGTGCCAGCAGTTACCAGGAGGAGACCCAGTACTTC . TRBJ2-5 . TRBV6-1
CASSDLDSQPQHF TGTGCCAGCAGTGATTTGGACTCTCAGCCCCAGCATTTT . TRBJ1-5 . TRBV6-1
CASSLQPRAPRFGEQFF TGTGCCAGCAGCTTACAGCCCAGGGCGCCACGGTTTGGTGAGCAGTTCTTC . TRBJ2-1 . TRBV11-2
CASREVGTEGGYTF TGTGCCAGCAGAGAAGTGGGGACAGAGGGTGGCTACACCTTC . TRBJ1-2 TRBD1 TRBV6-1
CASSQDNRYSNQPQHF TGCGCCAGCAGCCAAGATAACCGGTATAGCAATCAGCCCCAGCATTTT . TRBJ1-5 . TRBV4-1
CASSYSRLADSTDTQYF TGTGCCAGCAGTTACTCGAGACTAGCGGATAGCACAGATACGCAGTATTTT . TRBJ2-3 TRBD2 TRBV6-2/TRBV6-3
CASSETQLRGYTF TGTGCCAGCAGTGAAACACAGCTTCGCGGCTACACCTTC . TRBJ1-2 . TRBV6-1
CASSQERLAGGPQSRYNEQFF TGTGCCAGCAGCCAAGAGAGACTGGCGGGGGGGCCGCAGTCCCGCTACAATGAGCAGTTCTTC few TRBJ2-1 TRBD2 TRBV3-1
CASSQPGGQGKYNSPLHF TGTGCCAGCAGCCAACCCGGGGGTCAGGGCAAATATAATTCACCCCTCCACTTT . TRBJ1-6 . TRBV2
CASRRLAQSSYNEQFF TGCGCCAGCAGGAGGTTGGCGCAGAGCTCCTACAATGAGCAGTTCTTC . TRBJ2-1 . TRBV5-1
CASSVDSGGINEQFF TGTGCCAGCAGCGTAGATAGCGGGGGGATCAATGAGCAGTTCTTC . TRBJ2-1 TRBD2 TRBV9
CASSQDPSRTSNQPQHF TGTGCCAGCAGCCAAGATCCTAGCAGGACTAGCAATCAGCCCCAGCATTTT . TRBJ1-5 . TRBV4-2
CSAIIIGVGTEAFF TGCAGTGCTATCATTATAGGGGTGGGGACTGAAGCTTTCTTT . TRBJ1-1 . TRBV20-1
CASSLSSGKSGNTIYF TGCGCCAGCAGCTTGTCCTCGGGGAAAAGCGGAAACACCATATATTTT . TRBJ1-3 . TRBV5-1
CASSLRDRALIPYTQYF TGTGCCAGCAGCTTAAGGGACAGGGCCCTTATACCCTATACGCAGTATTTT . TRBJ2-3 TRBD1 TRBV11-2
CASSTYSGLSTDTQYF TGTGCCAGCAGCACCTATTCCGGCTTGAGCACAGATACGCAGTATTTT . TRBJ2-3 . TRBV9
CASSPFQGETQFF TGTGCCAGCAGCCCATTTCAAGGAGAGACCCAGTTCTTC . TRBJ2-1 . TRBV7-2
CASSLAPRNNEQFF TGCGCCAGCAGCTTGGCTCCGAGGAACAATGAGCAGTTCTTC few TRBJ2-1 . TRBV5-1
CSAREGTRDEKLFF TGCAGTGCTAGAGAGGGGACAAGGGATGAAAAACTGTTTTTT few TRBJ1-4 . TRBV20-1
CASSSSGGLYNEQFF TGTGCCAGCAGTTCTAGCGGGGGGCTCTACAATGAGCAGTTCTTC . TRBJ2-1 TRBD2 TRBV6-2/TRBV6-3
CSARVGGPYEQYF TGCAGTGCTAGAGTCGGCGGGCCCTACGAGCAGTACTTC . TRBJ2-7 . TRBV20-1
CASSKSQGAGTEAFF TGCGCCAGCAGTAAATCACAGGGGGCAGGCACTGAAGCTTTCTTT few TRBJ1-1 TRBD1 TRBV4-1
CASSQETGTFYNEQFF TGTGCCAGCAGCCAAGAGACAGGGACTTTCTACAATGAGCAGTTCTTC few TRBJ2-1 . TRBV4-2
CASSLKPVGQGIEQFF TGTGCCAGCAGCTTAAAACCAGTTGGCCAAGGTATTGAGCAGTTCTTC . TRBJ2-1 . TRBV7-6
CASSQDTGQGNTEAFF TGCGCCAGCAGCCAAGACACCGGACAGGGGAACACTGAAGCTTTCTTT . TRBJ1-1 TRBD1 TRBV4-3
CASSSGTVNYGYTF TGTGCCAGCAGCTCCGGGACAGTAAACTATGGCTACACCTTC many TRBJ1-2 TRBD1 TRBV5-5
CASRRQDSVSEAFF TGTGCCAGCAGGCGACAGGATTCGGTCTCTGAAGCTTTCTTT . TRBJ1-1 . TRBV27
CASSYSRAGDMNTEAFF TGTGCCAGCAGTTACTCGAGGGCAGGTGACATGAACACTGAAGCTTTCTTT . TRBJ1-1 . TRBV6-2/TRBV6-3
CASKNSGGGTDTQYF TGTGCCAGCAAGAATAGCGGGGGAGGGACAGATACGCAGTATTTT few TRBJ2-3 TRBD2 TRBV6-1
CASSSGTGQPPRQETQYF TGTGCCAGCAGCTCCGGGACAGGACAACCTCCTAGGCAAGAGACCCAGTACTTC . TRBJ2-5 TRBD1 TRBV7-9
CASSASADMQYF TGTGCCAGCAGCGCGAGCGCAGATATGCAGTATTTT . TRBJ2-3 . TRBV12-3/TRBV12-4
CASSPRDSSHNEQYF TGTGCCAGCTCACCAAGGGACAGTTCCCACAATGAGCAGTACTTC . TRBJ2-5 TRBD1 TRBV18
CASRGGQGVTNEKLFF TGTGCCAGCAGGGGAGGACAGGGAGTGACTAATGAAAAACTGTTTTTT few TRBJ1-4 TRBD1 TRBV27
CASSYSDRGPSYEQYF TGTGCCAGCAGTTACTCGGACAGGGGTCCATCCTACGAGCAGTACTTC . TRBJ2-7 TRBD1 TRBV6-5